The 28 T cell receptor beta chains listed next were all sequenced from one sample in a study of shared clonotypes between healthy human individuals. Clones were read by immunoSEQ multiplex PCR, and TCRdb kept only the in-frame ones, dropping some. The sample shows about 1 million clones, under 80% of them seen only once. Sample: memory CD4+ T cells sorted from blood. The subset denotes: CD45RA-negative fraction. These receptor sequences come from a man aged 18 to 30 in good health.

The genes are TRBV5-5 and TRBJ1-1, with TRBD1 as a possible D gene (5 bases). The V gene lost 4 bases and the J gene lost 0 bases, with 10 bases spanning the gap. Germline values: CDR1 SGHKS, CDR2 YYEKEE (reference sequence). This CDR3 comprises 14 residues. For the CDR3, the DNA is TGTGCCAGCAGCGGGGGAGTGGTGAACACTGAAGCTTTCTTT. Encoded protein: CASSGGVVNTEAFF.

The chain uses TRBV7-2 and TRBJ2-3; D is perhaps TRBD1 or TRBD2 (6 bases each). Germline V CDR1 and CDR2: SGHTA, FQGNSA. Trimming pared 2 bases from V and 1 base from J, leaving 13 bases between. CDR3 size: 16 residues. The CDR3 loop reads CASSLTPGAGTDTQYF. CDR3 nucleotides: TGTGCCAGCAGCTTAACTCCGGGGGCCGGCACAGATACGCAGTATTTT.

This clone was seen a few times. As DNA, the CDR3 is TGTGCCATCAGTGGGCGGCAGGCCGACGGAGATGAGCAGTTCTTC. It specifies CAISGRQADGDEQFF. The chain employs TRBV10-3 and TRBJ2-1, with D unclear. From germline, CDR1 is ENHRY and CDR2 SYGVKD. V lost 4 bases, J lost 8 bases, and 18 bases lay in between. The CDR3 covers 15 residues.

To note about this clone: This may arise from a read error, as a much more abundant clone is one base away. This same CDR3 is encoded by further DNA sequences in the sample. The chain links TRBV19 to TRBJ2-3; 7 bases fit TRBD1. The germline V gene encodes CDR1 LNHDA and CDR2 SQIVND (reference sequence). V gave up 5 bases and J gave up 3 bases; unmatched junction bases: 8. The CDR3 runs 15 residues. The CDR3 nucleotides read TGTGCCAGTAGTCGGGTAGGACAGGTTACAGATACGCAGTATTTT. This sequence encodes CASSRVGQVTDTQYF. Based on the CDR3 plus reference TRBV19 and TRBJ2-3, the full variable domain is DGGITQSPKYLFRKEGQNVTLSCEQNLNHDAMYWYRQDPGQGLRLIYYSQIVNDFQKGDIAEGYSVSREKKESFPLTVTSAQKNPTAFYLCASSRVGQVTDTQYFGPGTRLTVL.

The rearrangement joins TRBV7-9 to TRBJ1-2, with D tentatively TRBD1 (6 bases). Germline loops: CDR1 SEHNR, CDR2 FQNEAQ (reference sequence). The CDR3 has 14 amino acids. The V and J ends lost 3 bases and 5 bases respectively, with 13 bases between them. The CDR3: CASSFSGTSYGYTF. For the CDR3, the DNA is TGTGCCAGCAGCTTTTCTGGGACATCTTATGGCTACACCTTC.

In this sample, this clone turned up a few times. The chain carries TRBV5-1 and TRBJ2-3; unclear D gene. The CDR3 runs 12 residues. The V end was cut by 6 bases, the J end by 2 bases, with 7 bases between. Germline V gene data show CDR1 as SGHRS and CDR2 as YFSETQ. DNA of the CDR3: TGCGCCAGCAAGACCGACACAGATACGCAGTATTTT. Translation gives CASKTDTDTQYF.

Turning to this clone: The sample carries other DNA sequences with the same CDR3. The V gene is TRBV18, the J gene TRBJ1-1, with D possibly matching TRBD1 (5 bases). This CDR3 has 13 residues. V was cut by 6 bases and J by 0 bases, with 8 bases left in between. Germline V lookup: CDR1 KGHSH, CDR2 LQKENI. The DNA of the CDR3 is TGTGCCAGCTCGGGGGGGATGAACACTGAAGCTTTCTTT. As protein: CASSGGMNTEAFF.

Turning to this clone: This sample also contains other DNA sequences that code for the same CDR3. The chain is built from TRBV6-5 and TRBJ2-7; D call uncertain. Germline V lookup: CDR1 MNHEY, CDR2 SVGAGI. There are 14 residues in the CDR3. V dropped 2 bases and J dropped 4 bases, with 12 bases sitting between them. The CDR3 loop is CASSYGGSGYEQYF. The CDR3 region has the DNA TGTGCCAGCAGTTACGGTGGATCCGGGTACGAGCAGTACTTC.

V gene TRBV7-8 combines with J gene TRBJ2-7, with a tentative D call TRBD1 (6 bases). The CDR3 sequence is 13 residues long. Trimming took off 9 bases at V and 2 bases at J, with 14 bases between the two ends. Germline values: CDR1 SGHVS, CDR2 FQNEAQ. The chain's CDR3 is CASSGQQPYEQYF. CDR3 sequence (DNA): TGTGCCAGTTCCGGACAGCAACCCTACGAGCAGTACTTC. The variable domain in full, completed from reference TRBV7-8 and TRBJ2-7, reads GAGVSQSPRYKVAKRGQDVALRCDPISGHVSLFWYQQALGQGPEFLTYFQNEAQLDKSGLPSDRFFAERPEGSVSTLKIQRTQQEDSAVYLCASSGQQPYEQYFGPGTRLTVT.

This clone has only a few counts. J is TRBJ2-1 and V is TRBV29-1; possibly TRBD1 or TRBD2 for D (6 bases each). Germline V lookup: CDR1 SQVTM, CDR2 ANQGSEA. The CDR3 contains 13 residues. The germline V and J ends were trimmed by 2 bases and 7 bases, with 12 bases remaining between them. CDR3 sequence (DNA): TGCAGCGTTGAATCCCCGGGGGCGAATGAGCAGTTCTTC. As protein: CSVESPGANEQFF.

This clone appeared once. This chain links TRBV5-4 with TRBJ1-5; 7 positions agree with TRBD1. J lost 1 base, V lost 4 bases, and 2 bases had no gene match. Germline assignment: CDR1 SGHNT and CDR2 YYREEE (reference sequence). CDR3 length: 14 residues. CDR3 protein: CASSQGGSNQPQHF. The CDR3, as DNA: TGTGCCAGCAGCCAGGGGGGAAGCAATCAGCCCCAGCATTTT.

The genes are TRBV30 and TRBJ1-6, with D perhaps TRBD1 (5 bases). V lost 4 bases and J lost 8, with 15 bases in between. Germline lookup yields CDR1 GTSNPN and CDR2 SVGIG (reference sequence). The CDR3 runs 14 residues. CDR3 residues: CAWTTGPFDSPLHF. The CDR3 nucleotides read TGTGCCTGGACTACGGGACCGTTTGATTCACCCCTCCACTTT.

The chain has TRBV2 and TRBJ1-6; possible D gene TRBD1, 5 bases. The CDR3 has 15 amino acids. Germline CDR1 SNHLY, CDR2 FYNNEI. V lost 5 bases and J 9 bases, leaving 17 bases between the germline ends. CDR3 region: CASSLFQGGSSPLHF. The CDR3 DNA reads TGTGCCAGCAGTCTATTCCAGGGAGGGAGTTCACCCCTCCACTTT.

V and J are TRBV28 and TRBJ1-3; D unclear. This CDR3 has 14 amino acids. The V end was cut by 7 bases, the J end by 0 bases, with 10 bases between. Germline CDR1 and CDR2: MDHEN and SYDVKM. The CDR3: CASIKGFSGNTIYF. Written as DNA, the CDR3 is TGTGCCAGCATTAAGGGCTTCTCTGGAAACACCATATATTTT.

The CDR3 reads CASSYDRGLTDTQYF. In nucleotides, the CDR3 is TGTGCCAGCAGTTACGATCGGGGGCTCACAGATACGCAGTATTTT. V gene TRBV6-5 combines with J gene TRBJ2-3; D possibly matches TRBD1 or TRBD2 (6 bases each). The CDR3 runs to 15 residues. In germline, CDR1 is MNHEY, CDR2 SVGAGI. The V end lost 2 bases, the J end lost 2 bases, and 11 bases lay between the germline ends.

Only one count was recorded for this clone. V usage is TRBV7-2 and J usage is TRBJ2-2; 8 positions agree with TRBD2. V lost 4 bases, J lost 7 bases, and 5 bases stayed unmatched. The CDR3 contains 14 residues. Germline V gene sequence: CDR1 SGHTA, CDR2 FQGNSA. CDR3 amino acids: CASSSSGRDGELFF. In nucleotides, the CDR3 is TGTGCCAGCAGCTCCAGCGGGAGAGACGGGGAGCTGTTTTTT.

The chain carries TRBV6-1 and TRBJ1-4, with 8 nucleotides matching TRBD1. Germline CDR1 and CDR2: MNHNS and SASEGT. The CDR3 covers 15 residues. The V gene end was trimmed by 0 bases and the J gene end by 11 bases; junction bases not matched to a gene: 8. In DNA form, the CDR3 reads TGTGCCAGCAGTGAAGCTTTTTCTACAGGGGGGAAACTGTTTTTT. It encodes CASSEAFSTGGKLFF.

The CDR3 region is CASSETRQGARTEAFF. As DNA, the CDR3 is TGTGCCAGCAGTGAAACACGACAGGGGGCCCGCACTGAAGCTTTCTTT. V gene TRBV25-1 combines with J gene TRBJ1-1; 10 nucleotides match TRBD1. CDR3 length: 16 amino acids. V gave up 2 bases and J gave up 4 bases; unmatched junction bases: 7. Germline assignment: CDR1 MGHDK and CDR2 SYGVNS.

This chain uses TRBV30 with TRBJ2-3; D remains ambiguous. Deletions cut 2 bases from V and 4 bases from J, with 10 bases between. The CDR3 loop spans 13 amino acids. Germline CDR1 GTSNPN, CDR2 SVGIG (reference sequence). The CDR3 DNA follows: TGTGCCTGGAGTTATGGCAGCTCAGATACGCAGTATTTT. This codes for CAWSYGSSDTQYF.

A note on this clone: This specimen includes other DNA sequences encoding the same CDR3. The V call is TRBV28, the J call TRBJ1-2; D unclear. Trimming removed 2 bases at V and 5 bases at J, with 3 bases between. Germline V lookup: CDR1 MDHEN, CDR2 SYDVKM. This CDR3 has 11 amino acids. CDR3 sequence: CASSLRYGYTF. Written as DNA, the CDR3 is TGTGCCAGCAGTTTACGGTATGGCTACACCTTC.

In this sample, this clone turned up once. The chain joins TRBV7-2 to TRBJ2-1, with D hard to call. The ends were cut back, 1 base at V and 0 bases at J, with 10 bases in the middle. The germline gives CDR1 SGHTA, CDR2 FQGNSA. The CDR3 is made up of 16 amino acids. The CDR3 is CASSLEVGFSYNEQFF. As DNA, the CDR3 is TGTGCCAGCAGCTTAGAGGTCGGATTCTCCTACAATGAGCAGTTCTTC.

The CDR3 loop is CASSTINQIGTDTQYF. The CDR3 DNA is TGCGCCAGCAGCACCATCAACCAGATCGGCACAGATACGCAGTATTTT. The genes are TRBV5-1 and TRBJ2-3; the D is unclear. The CDR3 loop spans 16 amino acids. Trimming shortened V by 4 bases and J by 1 base, and 16 bases separated the two germline ends. CDR1 SGHRS and CDR2 YFSETQ come from the germline V gene. Full variable domain (remainder filled in from reference TRBV5-1 and TRBJ2-3): KAGVTQTPRYLIKTRGQQVTLSCSPISGHRSVSWYQQTPGQGLQFLFEYFSETQRNKGNFPGRFSGRQFSNSRSEMNVSTLELGDSALYLCASSTINQIGTDTQYFGPGTRLTVL.

Only a few counts were recorded for this clone. The chain joins TRBV30 to TRBJ1-5; D remains ambiguous. CDR3 length: 13 amino acids. Per the germline V gene, CDR1 is GTSNPN and CDR2 is SVGIG (reference sequence). V was cut by 2 bases and J by 5 bases, with 10 bases left in between. The DNA of the CDR3 is TGTGCCTGGAGTCCCTCTTGGTATCAGCCCCAGCATTTT. It translates to CAWSPSWYQPQHF.

This clone was found a few times. The V gene is TRBV5-6, the J gene TRBJ2-3; 9 bases match TRBD2. Germline assignment: CDR1 SGHDT and CDR2 YYEEEE. This CDR3 is built from 16 residues. V trimming: 3 bases; J trimming: 10 bases; junction bases outside the gene matches: 15. The CDR3, as DNA: TGTGCCAGCAGCTGGAGCGGGGGGACATTCACGGGTGCGCAGTATTTT. Residues: CASSWSGGTFTGAQYF.

The rearrangement joins TRBV18 to TRBJ2-5, with 13 bases fitting TRBD2. The V segment lost 3 bases and the J segment 5 bases; nucleotides outside the gene matches: 3. From germline, CDR1 is KGHSH and CDR2 LQKENI. The CDR3 has 15 amino acids. CDR3 loop: CASSPGLAGLETQYF. The CDR3 DNA follows: TGTGCCAGCTCACCGGGACTAGCGGGGTTGGAGACCCAGTACTTC.

This sequence joins TRBV23-1 and TRBJ2-6; unclear D gene. TRBV23-1 is given ORF status, its function remaining uncertain. This CDR3 comprises 12 residues. V was trimmed by 4 bases and J by 12 bases, leaving 10 bases between them. The CDR3 coding sequence is TGCGCCAGCAGTCGAAAGATCGGCGTCCTGACTTTC. Amino acids: CASSRKIGVLTF.

This chain joins TRBV10-3 and TRBJ2-3; D is perhaps TRBD1 (5 bases). Trimming shortened V by 7 bases and J by 0 bases, and 11 bases separated the two germline ends. The germline CDR1 and CDR2 sequences are ENHRY and SYGVKD. This CDR3 has 14 residues. The CDR3 region has the DNA TGTGCCATCACAGACAGATCTAGCACAGATACGCAGTATTTT. Translation gives CAITDRSSTDTQYF.

This chain uses TRBV25-1 with TRBJ1-1, with 8 bases aligning to TRBD1. Germline CDR1 MGHDK, CDR2 SYGVNS. The CDR3 totals 15 residues. Trimming took 4 bases from V and 5 from J; bases not matched to a gene: 9. The CDR3 DNA is TGTGCCAGCAGTGGCGACAGGGGAGGACGGACTGAAGCTTTCTTT. Amino acid sequence: CASSGDRGGRTEAFF.